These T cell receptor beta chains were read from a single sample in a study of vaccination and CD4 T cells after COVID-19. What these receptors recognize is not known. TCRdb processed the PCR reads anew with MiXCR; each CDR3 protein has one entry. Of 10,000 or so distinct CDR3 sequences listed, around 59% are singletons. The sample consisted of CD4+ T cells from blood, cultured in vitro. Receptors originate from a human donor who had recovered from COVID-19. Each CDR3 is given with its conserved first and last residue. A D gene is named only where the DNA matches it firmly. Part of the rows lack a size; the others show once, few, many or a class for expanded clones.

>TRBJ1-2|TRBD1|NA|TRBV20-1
CSVDLQGAGYGYTF
TGCAGTGTAGACTTACAGGGGGCTGGCTATGGCTACACCTTC
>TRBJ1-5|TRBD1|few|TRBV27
CASRRQGASNQPQHF
TGTGCCAGCAGGCGTCAGGGGGCGTCGAATCAGCCCCAGCATTTT
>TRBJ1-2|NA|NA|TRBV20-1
CSEPGDYGYTF
TGCAGTGAGCCGGGGGACTATGGCTACACCTTC
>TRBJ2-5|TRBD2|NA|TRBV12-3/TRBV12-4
CASSSQAGGGPQYF
TGTGCCAGCAGTTCACAAGCGGGGGGGGGACCCCAGTACTTC
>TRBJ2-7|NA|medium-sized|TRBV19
CASSITSSEPHEQYF
TGTGCCAGTAGTATAACCTCTTCAGAACCCCACGAGCAGTACTTC
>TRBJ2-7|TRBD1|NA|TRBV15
CATSLGGATDEQYF
TGTGCCACCAGCCTAGGGGGCGCGACCGACGAGCAGTACTTC
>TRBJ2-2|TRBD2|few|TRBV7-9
CASSRLAQNTGELFF
TGTGCCAGCAGTAGACTAGCACAAAACACCGGGGAGCTGTTTTTT
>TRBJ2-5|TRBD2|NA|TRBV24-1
CATSAPSGREGQETQYF
TGTGCCACCAGTGCACCTAGCGGGAGGGAAGGGCAAGAGACCCAGTACTTC
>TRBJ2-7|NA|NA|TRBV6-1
CASGRQGSSYEQYF
TGTGCCAGCGGTAGGCAGGGGTCCTCCTACGAGCAGTACTTC
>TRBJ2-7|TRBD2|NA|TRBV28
CASTLGGGASYEQYF
TGTGCCAGCACCCTCGGGGGGGGGGCGTCCTACGAGCAGTACTTC
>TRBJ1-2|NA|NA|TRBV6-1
CASSEAEFNYGYTF
TGTGCCAGCAGTGAAGCTGAATTCAACTATGGCTACACCTTC